Listed below are T cell receptor beta chains from one sample, sequenced in a study of beta chain features in type 1 diabetes. Data came from immunoSEQ multiplex PCR; TCRdb stores just in-frame clones and leaves some out. The sample holds around 56,000 clones, under 60% seen once. The sequenced material came from Tregs from blood. All receptors derive from a woman in her thirties or forties with type 1 diabetes. Both conserved end residues are part of each CDR3. Fields, in order: J gene, D gene, V gene, clone size, CDR3 protein, CDR3 DNA. D genes are given only for firm matches. Not every row has a clone size; where given, it reads once, few, many or a size class.

J: TRBJ2-5; D: TRBD1; V: TRBV4-3; size: .; CDR3: CASSQNWDSKETQYF; DNA: TGCGCCAGCAGCCAAAACTGGGACAGCAAAGAGACCCAGTACTTC
J: TRBJ1-2; D: .; V: TRBV5-4; size: .; CDR3: CASSLWGGTFNYGYTF; DNA: TGTGCCAGCAGCTTGTGGGGGGGCACCTTTAACTATGGCTACACCTTC
J: TRBJ2-7; D: .; V: TRBV7-9; size: .; CDR3: CASSSPTGGQYF; DNA: TGTGCCAGCAGCTCCCCGACAGGAGGGCAGTACTTC
J: TRBJ2-5; D: TRBD1; V: TRBV7-8; size: .; CDR3: CASSLDGTGEETQYF; DNA: TGTGCCAGCAGCTTAGACGGGACAGGGGAAGAGACCCAGTACTTC
J: TRBJ2-7; D: TRBD1; V: TRBV28; size: .; CDR3: CASYVTGANEQYF; DNA: TGTGCCAGCTACGTGACAGGGGCTAACGAGCAGTACTTC
J: TRBJ2-6; D: .; V: TRBV5-1; size: .; CDR3: CASSLAGVPGANVLTF; DNA: TGCGCCAGCAGCTTGGCCGGAGTTCCTGGGGCCAACGTCCTGACTTTC
J: TRBJ1-1; D: .; V: TRBV6-6; size: .; CDR3: CASSYSGGRGVTEAFF; DNA: TGTGCCAGCAGTTACTCGGGGGGGCGCGGTGTCACTGAAGCTTTCTTT
J: TRBJ1-1; D: .; V: TRBV6-6; size: few; CDR3: CASTPRGNTEAFF; DNA: TGTGCCAGCACCCCTCGGGGTAACACTGAAGCTTTCTTT
J: TRBJ1-5; D: .; V: TRBV7-2; size: .; CDR3: CASSPNGPGRGQPQHF; DNA: TGTGCCAGCAGCCCGAACGGCCCCGGTCGCGGTCAGCCCCAGCATTTT
J: TRBJ1-1; D: .; V: TRBV7-3; size: once; CDR3: CASSYQGNTEAFF; DNA: TGTGCCAGCAGTTACCAGGGGAACACTGAAGCTTTCTTT
J: TRBJ2-2; D: TRBD1; V: TRBV19; size: once; CDR3: CASKRGQGDTGELFF; DNA: TGTGCCAGTAAGAGGGGACAGGGAGACACCGGGGAGCTGTTTTTT
J: TRBJ1-1; D: .; V: TRBV15; size: once; CDR3: CATSLTRFEAFF; DNA: TGTGCCACCAGTTTGACACGGTTTGAAGCTTTCTTT
J: TRBJ2-3; D: .; V: TRBV4-2; size: few; CDR3: CASSQDQGPTDTQYF; DNA: TGTGCCAGCAGCCAAGACCAGGGGCCCACAGATACGCAGTATTTT
J: TRBJ1-5; D: .; V: TRBV2; size: few; CDR3: CASAQVGDQPQHF; DNA: TGTGCCAGTGCACAGGTTGGGGATCAGCCCCAGCATTTT
J: TRBJ2-7; D: TRBD1; V: TRBV11-2; size: .; CDR3: CASSWGLGQGPSYEQYF; DNA: TGTGCCAGCAGCTGGGGGTTGGGACAGGGTCCCTCCTACGAGCAGTACTTC
J: TRBJ1-6; D: .; V: TRBV7-2; size: .; CDR3: CASSPTEGDGSLHF; DNA: TGTGCCAGCAGCCCGACAGAGGGGGATGGGTCCCTCCACTTT
J: TRBJ1-5; D: .; V: TRBV10-3; size: .; CDR3: CAISESWSVNQPQHF; DNA: TGTGCCATCAGTGAGTCGTGGTCGGTGAATCAGCCCCAGCATTTT
J: TRBJ2-7; D: TRBD2; V: TRBV7-3; size: .; CDR3: CASSLALGGGAYEQYF; DNA: TGTGCCAGCAGCTTGGCCCTCGGGGGGGGCGCCTACGAGCAGTACTTC
J: TRBJ2-1; D: .; V: TRBV5-4; size: .; CDR3: CASSLAEPYNEQFF; DNA: TGTGCCAGCAGCTTAGCGGAGCCCTACAATGAGCAGTTCTTC
J: TRBJ2-2; D: TRBD1; V: TRBV6-1; size: .; CDR3: CASSPGQGNTGELFF; DNA: TGTGCCAGCAGCCCGGGACAGGGTAACACCGGGGAGCTGTTTTTT
J: TRBJ1-1; D: .; V: TRBV18; size: .; CDR3: CASSTLGVWTEAFF; DNA: TGTGCCAGCTCGACCCTCGGGGTGTGGACTGAAGCTTTCTTT
J: TRBJ2-7; D: TRBD2; V: TRBV5-1; size: .; CDR3: CASSSILAGVYEQYF; DNA: TGCGCCAGCAGCAGCATATTAGCGGGAGTCTACGAGCAGTACTTC
J: TRBJ2-2; D: .; V: TRBV4-1; size: .; CDR3: CASSQATLITGELFF; DNA: TGCGCCAGCAGCCAAGCGACTCTTATCACCGGGGAGCTGTTTTTT
J: TRBJ2-5; D: .; V: TRBV28; size: .; CDR3: CASSLVPRETQYF; DNA: TGTGCCAGCAGTTTAGTTCCCAGAGAGACCCAGTACTTC
J: TRBJ2-6; D: .; V: TRBV7-3; size: .; CDR3: CASSVNGVPGANVLTF; DNA: TGTGCCAGCAGCGTAAACGGAGTCCCTGGGGCCAACGTCCTGACTTTC
J: TRBJ1-2; D: TRBD1; V: TRBV7-2; size: few; CDR3: CASSSSGGQGRKNYGYTF; DNA: TGTGCCAGCAGCTCATCGGGGGGACAGGGCCGAAAAAACTATGGCTACACCTTC
J: TRBJ1-2; D: TRBD1; V: TRBV18; size: few; CDR3: CASSPVGQATNYGYTF; DNA: TGTGCCAGCTCCCCTGTGGGACAGGCAACGAACTATGGCTACACCTTC
J: TRBJ2-3; D: TRBD2; V: TRBV28; size: .; CDR3: CASSGGGALDTQYF; DNA: TGTGCCAGCAGTGGCGGGGGGGCCTTGGATACGCAGTATTTT
J: TRBJ1-5; D: .; V: TRBV19; size: .; CDR3: CASTPRDSSSAQHF; DNA: TGTGCCAGTACCCCCCGGGATAGCAGCTCGGCCCAGCATTTT
J: TRBJ2-3; D: .; V: TRBV4-3; size: .; CDR3: CASSQDPRGGTDTQYF; DNA: TGCGCCAGCAGCCAAGATCCCCGCGGGGGCACAGATACGCAGTATTTT
J: TRBJ1-2; D: .; V: TRBV4-3; size: .; CDR3: CASSQDWAASHYTF; DNA: TGCGCCAGCAGCCAAGATTGGGCAGCTAGCCACTACACCTTC
J: TRBJ1-1; D: .; V: TRBV15; size: .; CDR3: CATGGVNTEAFF; DNA: TGTGCCACCGGGGGGGTGAACACTGAAGCTTTCTTT
J: TRBJ1-2; D: TRBD1; V: TRBV7-2; size: medium-sized; CDR3: CASSPGTGYGYTF; DNA: TGTGCCAGCAGCCCCGGGACAGGCTATGGCTACACCTTC
J: TRBJ2-2; D: .; V: TRBV9; size: .; CDR3: CASSLLGGGRDGELFF; DNA: TGTGCCAGCAGCCTTCTTGGGGGGGGCCGGGACGGGGAGCTGTTTTTT
J: TRBJ1-4; D: .; V: TRBV25-1; size: .; CDR3: CASRRGGVEKLFF; DNA: TGTGCCAGCAGGAGGGGCGGGGTTGAAAAACTGTTTTTT
J: TRBJ2-7; D: TRBD2; V: TRBV30; size: few; CDR3: CAWTGLAGRGEQYF; DNA: TGTGCCTGGACTGGACTAGCGGGAAGAGGCGAGCAGTACTTC
J: TRBJ2-2; D: TRBD1; V: TRBV6-5; size: .; CDR3: CASSYGTGGNTGELFF; DNA: TGTGCCAGCAGTTACGGCACAGGGGGAAACACCGGGGAGCTGTTTTTT
J: TRBJ2-2; D: .; V: TRBV5-4; size: few; CDR3: CASSLSQAGSELFF; DNA: TGTGCCAGCAGCTTGAGTCAGGCGGGGAGCGAGCTGTTTTTT